A selection of T cell receptor beta chains follows, all from one sample in a study of blood T cell repertoires in COVID-19. Sequenced by immunoSEQ multiplex PCR; TCRdb stores in-frame clones only, minus some. Seen here are 150,000 to 200,000 clones, approximately 78% observed once, and the top ten hold about 18%. Source material: PBMCs or T cells enriched from blood (not recorded which). The receptors originated from a woman in her forties or fifties who had recovered from COVID-19. CDR3s leave out the opening cysteine and the closing phenylalanine or tryptophan. Clone size is given for some rows only: seen once, a few or many times, or a class if the clone is expanded.

length,size,J,V,CDR3
9,NA,TRBJ2-7,TRBV6-5,ASKAGIEQY
14,many,TRBJ2-3,TRBV5-5,ASSLGLGMGTDTQY
10,NA,TRBJ2-3,TRBV6-5,ATRRGTDTQY
13,NA,TRBJ1-1,TRBV9,ASSVTGSKGTEAF
13,NA,TRBJ2-3,TRBV9,ASSGRTGELDTQY
12,NA,TRBJ2-5,TRBV5-1,ASSLAGSQETQY
10,NA,TRBJ1-1,TRBV6-5,ASRQGRTEAF
10,NA,TRBJ1-6,TRBV28,ASSLGAGPLH
12,once,TRBJ1-1,TRBV7-2,ASSYRAGNTEAF
12,NA,TRBJ1-1,TRBV3-1/TRBV3-2,AARAGHPNTEAF
14,NA,TRBJ2-1,TRBV6-5,ASSWRGTRAGNEQF
10,NA,TRBJ1-2,TRBV5-4,ASSQQGYGYT